The 5 T cell receptor beta chains listed next were all sequenced from one sample in a study of human T cells and chemical hapten exposure. Time point indicated: pre-sensitization, week 0. Stated treatment: therapeutic diphenylcyclopropenone sensitization with weekly scalp DPC. A single record per CDR3 protein comes from TCRdb applying MiXCR to the RACE reads. The profile shows 80,000 to 100,000 distinct CDR3 sequences, around 9.5% of them singletons. The material sequenced was whole blood, taken in connection with sensitization to the hapten diphenylcyclopropenone (DPC). All receptors come from a middle-aged woman with alopecia areata. Some clones in this sample may be carry-over from other donors' samples.

The chain has TRBV6-2 or TRBV6-3 and TRBJ2-7, with 7 bases identical to TRBD1. The V gene end was trimmed by 6 bases and the J gene end by 5 bases; junction bases not matched to a gene: 4. The CDR3 runs to 12 residues. Per germline, CDR1 MNHEY and CDR2 SVGEGT. This CDR3 reads CASSEQGNEQYF. The CDR3 DNA sequence: TGTGCCAGCAGCGAACAGGGGAACGAGCAGTACTTC.

Remarks on this clonotype: This may arise from a read error, as a much more abundant clone is one base away. This rearrangement joins TRBV6-6 to TRBJ2-7; D remains unclear. The CDR3 extends over 14 amino acids. V lost 2 bases and J lost 2, with 10 bases in between. From germline, CDR1 is MNHNY and CDR2 SVGAGI (reference sequence). The CDR3: CASSYPRCTYEQYF. CDR3 DNA: TGTGCCAGCAGTTACCCACGGTGTACCTACGAGCAGTACTTC.

This rearrangement joins TRBV15 to TRBJ2-2; weak D call: TRBD2 (5 bases). In germline, CDR1 is LNHNV, CDR2 YYDKDF (reference sequence). V was shortened by 0 bases and J by 6 bases, with 8 bases between the two germline ends. The CDR3 consists of 14 residues. The CDR3 nucleotides read TGTGCCACCAGCAGAGATGGGCGGGCCGGGGAGCTGTTTTTT. Translating it yields CATSRDGRAGELFF.

A word on this clonotype: A much larger clone differs from this one at a single base, so this may be a read error. The chain is built from TRBV19 and TRBJ2-3; TRBD2 matches at 8 bases. Germline V gene lookup returns CDR1 LNHDA and CDR2 SQIVND (reference sequence). The CDR3 totals 16 residues. CDR3 DNA sequence: TGTGCCGGTAGTTCCGAGCGGGGGATAAGCACAGATACGCAGTATTTT. It translates to CAGSSERGISTDTQYF.

This clonotype was seen more than once but under ten times. This chain links TRBV11-2 with TRBJ1-2; D remains unclear. The CDR3 is 15 amino acids. V lost 5 bases, J lost 0 bases, and 13 bases lay in between. Germline V gene sequence: CDR1 SGHAT, CDR2 FQNNGV. CDR3 nucleotide sequence: TGTGCCAGCAGCCCATCCGGAACTGCTAACTATGGCTACACCTTC. Translated, it gives CASSPSGTANYGYTF.